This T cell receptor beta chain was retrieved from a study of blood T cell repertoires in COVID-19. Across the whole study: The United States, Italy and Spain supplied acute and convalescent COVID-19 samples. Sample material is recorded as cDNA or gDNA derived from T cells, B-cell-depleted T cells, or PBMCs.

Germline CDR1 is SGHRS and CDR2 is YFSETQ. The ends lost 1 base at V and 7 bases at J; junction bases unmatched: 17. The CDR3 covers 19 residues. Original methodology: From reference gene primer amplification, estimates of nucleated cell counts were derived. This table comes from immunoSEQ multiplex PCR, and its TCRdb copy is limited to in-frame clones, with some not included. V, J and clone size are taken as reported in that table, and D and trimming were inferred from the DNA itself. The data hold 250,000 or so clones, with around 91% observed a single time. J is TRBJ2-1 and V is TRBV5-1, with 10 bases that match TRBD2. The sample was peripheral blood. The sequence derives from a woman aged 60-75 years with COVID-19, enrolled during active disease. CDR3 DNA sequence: TGCGCCAGCAGCTTGACTGCCAACCCCAGCGGGGGGGCATGGAATGAGCAGTTCTTC. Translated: CASSLTANPSGGAWNEQFF.